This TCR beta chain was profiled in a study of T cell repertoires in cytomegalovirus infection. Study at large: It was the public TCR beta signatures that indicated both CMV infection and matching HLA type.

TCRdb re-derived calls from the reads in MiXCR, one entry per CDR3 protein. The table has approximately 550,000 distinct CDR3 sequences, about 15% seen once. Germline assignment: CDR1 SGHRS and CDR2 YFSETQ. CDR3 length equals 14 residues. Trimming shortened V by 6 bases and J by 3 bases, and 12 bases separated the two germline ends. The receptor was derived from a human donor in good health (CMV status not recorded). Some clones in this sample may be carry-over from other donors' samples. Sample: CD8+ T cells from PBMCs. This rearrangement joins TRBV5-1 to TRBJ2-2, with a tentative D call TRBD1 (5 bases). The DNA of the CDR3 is TGCGCCAGCAACGGTCAGGGTTACACCGGGGAGCTGTTTTTT. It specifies CASNGQGYTGELFF.